The 14 T cell receptor beta chains given below trace back to one sample, sequenced in a study of glioma-infiltrating T cells. Amplification of TCR alpha and beta CDR3 regions from RNA used iRepertoire nested multiplex PCR. TCRdb used MiXCR to reprocess the multiplex PCR reads, holding one entry per CDR3 protein. The profile shows about 130,000 distinct CDR3 sequences, less than 30% of them singletons. What was sequenced was glioma tissue, nonneoplastic brain tissue, or PBMCs (not recorded which). These receptor sequences come from a human donor with low-grade glioma or glioblastoma, undergoing nonglioma brain surgery, or in good health (not recorded which).

This clonotype was recorded at least ten times. The chain joins TRBV28 to TRBJ2-1, with a weak D call TRBD2 (5 bases). With 3 bases removed from V and 0 bases from J, the gap between germline ends came to 12 bases. This CDR3 contains 16 residues. Germline CDR1 and CDR2: MDHEN and SYDVKM. The CDR3 is CASSFGSWSSYNEQFF. The CDR3 DNA is TGTGCCAGCAGTTTTGGGAGCTGGAGCTCCTACAATGAGCAGTTCTTC.

The sample holds many counts of this clonotype. J is TRBJ1-1 and V is TRBV4-1; 8 bases map to TRBD1. Germline CDR1 MGHRA, CDR2 YSYEKL. V trimming: 3 bases; J trimming: 1 base; junction bases outside the gene matches: 7. The CDR3 totals 16 residues. This CDR3 is CASSQPPGQANTEAFF. The DNA of the CDR3 is TGCGCCAGCAGCCAGCCCCCGGGACAGGCGAACACTGAAGCTTTCTTT.

As concerns this clonotype: A much larger clone differs from this one at a single base, so this may be a read error. The chain couples TRBV20-1 to TRBJ1-4; no clear D gene. The CDR3 has 13 amino acids. V lost 7 bases and J 0 bases, leaving 9 bases between the germline ends. Germline V CDR1 and CDR2: DFQATT, SNEGSKA (reference sequence). In DNA, the CDR3 is TGCAGTGTGCCGAGTGCAACTAATGAAAAACTGTTTTTT. This sequence encodes CSVPSATNEKLFF.

As regards this clonotype: A single base separates this from a much larger clone, so it may be a read error. The genes are TRBV3-1 and TRBJ2-1; D uncertain. Germline lookup yields CDR1 LGHDT and CDR2 YNNKEL (reference sequence). The CDR3 has 14 residues. The CDR3 bases are TGTGCCAGAAGCCAAGCACGCACCGGGAATGAGCAGTTCTTC. It is translated as CARSQARTGNEQFF.

This clonotype was seen at least ten times. The V gene is TRBV12-3 or TRBV12-4, the J gene TRBJ1-2; D possibly corresponds to TRBD1 (5 bases). Trimming removed 5 bases from V and 0 bases from J, with 13 bases in between. The CDR3 contains 15 residues. This CDR3 reads CASSGAGTANYGYTF. CDR3 DNA sequence: TGTGCCAGCAGTGGCGCCGGGACGGCTAACTATGGCTACACCTTC.

This clonotype has at least ten counts. As DNA, the CDR3 is TGTGCCTCCCGGACTGGGAGGAATGAGCAGTTCTTC. Amino acids: CASRTGRNEQFF. The rearrangement uses TRBV6-1 and TRBJ2-1, with D possibly being TRBD2 (6 bases). Between the trimmed V and J ends, which lost 11 bases and 7 bases, there was a span of 15 bases. The CDR3 has 12 amino acids. Germline lookup yields CDR1 MNHNS and CDR2 SASEGT.

In this sample, this clonotype turned up a few times. The rearrangement uses TRBV12-3 or TRBV12-4 and TRBJ2-1, with TRBD2 matching 7 bases. The CDR3 runs to 19 residues. With 7 bases clipped from V and 0 bases from J, the junction kept 18 bases outside the gene matches. Here the CDR3 reads CASTSPTAGPSSSYNEQFF. CDR3 bases: TGTGCCAGCACCTCACCCACAGCGGGACCCTCTAGCTCCTACAATGAGCAGTTCTTC.

This clonotype was seen ten or more times. The chain employs TRBV20-1 and TRBJ1-6; D uncertain. Germline CDR1 DFQATT, CDR2 SNEGSKA (reference sequence). Trimming stripped 2 bases from V and 8 bases from J, with 13 bases between. The CDR3 totals 14 residues. The CDR3 spells CSARSGENHSPLHF. CDR3 sequence (DNA): TGCAGTGCTAGATCTGGGGAAAATCATTCACCCCTCCACTTT.

This clonotype was detected ten times or more. This chain connects TRBV28 to TRBJ1-1; 7 bases agree with TRBD1. The CDR3 runs 14 residues. The germline CDR1 and CDR2 sequences are MDHEN and SYDVKM. V was pared by 2 bases and J by 8 bases, with 8 bases of the junction left unmatched. The CDR3: CASSLRTGTEEAFF. DNA for the CDR3: TGTGCCAGCAGTTTACGGACTGGGACAGAAGAAGCTTTCTTT.

This clonotype was observed a handful of times. The V call is TRBV7-6, the J call TRBJ2-1; 12 bases are a match to TRBD2. From germline, CDR1 is SGHVS and CDR2 FNYEAQ. V shed 5 bases and J 4 bases; nucleotides not matched to a gene: 6. The CDR3 runs to 16 residues. The CDR3 DNA follows: TGTGCCAGCAGCCAAAGACTAGCGGGGGAGTACAATGAGCAGTTCTTC. As protein: CASSQRLAGEYNEQFF.

To note about this clonotype: A much larger clone differs from this one at a single base, so this may be a read error. The chain employs TRBV7-2 and TRBJ2-2, with D perhaps assigned TRBD1 or TRBD2 (5 bases each). Germline V gene lookup returns CDR1 SGHTA and CDR2 FQGNSA. CDR3 size: 15 residues. CDR3 coding DNA: TGTGCCAGCATCTTATTCGGGGCGGGCACCGGGGAGCTGTTTTTT. Amino acid sequence: CASILFGAGTGELFF.

As for this clonotype: Given a much more abundant clone one base away, this may be a read error. The rearrangement uses TRBV20-1 and TRBJ2-1; the match to TRBD2 covers 10 bases. CDR1 DFQATT and CDR2 SNEGSKA come from the germline V gene (reference sequence). The CDR3 loop spans 16 amino acids. CDR3 sequence: CSARETSGMSYNEQFF. DNA for the CDR3: TGCAGTGCCAGAGAAACTAGCGGGATGTCCTACAATGAGCAGTTCTTC.

Turning to this clonotype: The junction departs from germline at one end; a sequencing error may be responsible. This rearrangement joins TRBV6-2 or TRBV6-3 to TRBJ2-7; D might be TRBD1 or TRBD2, each matching 6 bases. The V gene's germline CDR1 is MNHEY and CDR2 SVGEGT. CDR3 length: 16 residues. The CDR3 sequence: CARRSRSGPGGSAQSF. CDR3 DNA: TGTGCCCGCCGTTCCCGCTCCGGGCCCGGGGGCTCCGCGCAGTCCTTC.

This clonotype has more than one count but fewer than ten. The J gene is TRBJ2-1, the V gene TRBV18, with 11 bases lining up with TRBD2. The J segment lost 6 bases and the V segment lost 2 bases, leaving 9 bases of the junction unmatched. The CDR3 extends over 17 amino acids. Germline V gives CDR1 KGHSH, CDR2 LQKENI. The CDR3 DNA reads as TGTGCCAGCTCACCAGCAGCTCCCGGGACTAGCGGCAATGAGCAGTTCTTC. Protein: CASSPAAPGTSGNEQFF. Full variable domain (rest looked up from reference TRBV18 and TRBJ2-1): NAGVMQNPRHLVRRRGQEARLRCSPMKGHSHVYWYRQLPEEGLKFMVYLQKENIIDESGMPKERFSAEFPKEGPSILRIQQVVRGDSAAYFCASSPAAPGTSGNEQFFGPGTRLTVL.